This T cell receptor (beta chain) was identified in a study of blood T cell repertoires in COVID-19. Study context: Samples of COVID-19 (acute and convalescent) were obtained from the United States, Italy and Spain. From T cells, B-cell-depleted T cells, or PBMCs came the material, which was cDNA or gDNA.

Authors' processing steps: How many nucleated cells were present was estimated from reference gene primer amplification. The protocol was immunoSEQ multiplex PCR, while the TCRdb copy is restricted to in-frame clones and leaves out a portion. V, J and clone size are taken as reported in that table, and D and trimming were inferred from the DNA itself. The table shows about 90,000 clones, with roughly 90% occurring only once. CDR3 size: 15 residues. Germline V CDR1 and CDR2: LGHNA, YSLEER. The ends were cut back, 1 base at V and 4 bases at J, with 13 bases in the middle. Seattle researchers signed up patients amid active infection and tracked them longitudinally.

This receptor was taken from a man aged 50 or older with COVID-19, enrolled during active disease. Sequenced sample: peripheral blood. V is TRBV4-3 and J is TRBJ1-1, with D possibly matching TRBD1 (5 bases). This CDR3 is CASSQGGTGGTEAFF. The CDR3 DNA sequence: TGCGCCAGCAGCCAAGGGGGGACCGGGGGCACTGAAGCTTTCTTT.